This TCR beta chain comes out of a study of CD8+ T cells in alopecia areata. Study results and limitations: Normal scalp had lower clonality than lesional scalp, with alopecia totalis/universalis lesions showing this most strongly.

Concerning this clone itself: Its cognate antigen is unknown.

RNA was isolated and reverse transcribed to cDNA, the sequencing template. Method: immunoSEQ multiplex PCR; TCRdb's copy keeps in-frame clones and lacks some. The sample records fewer than 110,000 clones, around 50% being singletons. Sorting of PBMCs yielded the CD4+ and CD8+ T cells. Germline CDR1 SGHDT, CDR2 YYEEEE. This CDR3 comprises 13 residues. The V end was cut by 4 bases, the J end by 5 bases, with 9 bases between. The sequencing sample was made of CD4+ T cells sorted from blood. V gene TRBV5-6 combines with J gene TRBJ1-4; D is ambiguous. This receptor was obtained from a human donor in good health. Here the CDR3 DNA reads TGTGCCAGCAGCGCTGAGAGAAATGAAAAACTGTTTTTT. Translation gives CASSAERNEKLFF. Full variable domain (outside the CDR3, taken from reference TRBV5-6 and TRBJ1-4): DAGVTQSPTHLIKTRGQQVTLRCSPKSGHDTVSWYQQALGQGPQFIFQYYEEEERQRGNFPDRFSGHQFPNYSSELNVNALLLGDSALYLCASSAERNEKLFFGSGTQLSVL.